This T cell receptor beta chain was sequenced during a study of T cell repertoires in cytomegalovirus infection. Study overall: Carrying CMV and the relevant HLA type showed in public TCR beta signatures.

Overall study results and limits: Adding up the frequency of public TCR beta families identified people who carried CMV plus the relevant HLA. What dominated the ex vivo response were HLA-C-restricted CMV-specific TCR beta clonotypes.

From the reads, TCRdb called clonotypes with MiXCR, one entry per CDR3 protein. Among hundreds of thousands of distinct CDR3 sequences listed, more than 9% were seen once. A remark on this clonotype: Its antigen is currently unknown. A read error may be the cause here, since a much bigger clone is one base away.

The germline V and J ends were trimmed by 7 bases and 5 bases, with 15 bases remaining between them. Per germline, CDR1 SNHLY and CDR2 FYNNEI. The CDR3 is 13 residues long. The sequenced material came from PBMCs. The source is a human donor in good health (CMV status not recorded). Some clones in this sample may be carry-over from other donors' samples. The chain carries TRBV2 and TRBJ2-7, with D tentatively TRBD1 (5 bases). The CDR3 DNA reads TGTGCCAGCACCCAGGCAGGGCGGAACGAGCAGTACTTC. Its translation is CASTQAGRNEQYF.